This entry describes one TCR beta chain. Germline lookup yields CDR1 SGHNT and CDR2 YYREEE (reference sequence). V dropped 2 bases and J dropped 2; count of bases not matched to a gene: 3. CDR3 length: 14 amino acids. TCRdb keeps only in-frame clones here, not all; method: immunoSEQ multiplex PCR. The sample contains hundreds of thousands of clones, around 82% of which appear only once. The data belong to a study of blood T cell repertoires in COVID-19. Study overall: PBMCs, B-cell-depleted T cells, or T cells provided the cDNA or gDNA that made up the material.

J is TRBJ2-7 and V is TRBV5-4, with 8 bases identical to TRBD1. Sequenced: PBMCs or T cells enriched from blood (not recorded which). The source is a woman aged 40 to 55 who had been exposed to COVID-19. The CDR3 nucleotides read TGTGCCAGCAGCTTTACAGGGGGGACCTACGAGCAGTACTTC. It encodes CASSFTGGTYEQYF.